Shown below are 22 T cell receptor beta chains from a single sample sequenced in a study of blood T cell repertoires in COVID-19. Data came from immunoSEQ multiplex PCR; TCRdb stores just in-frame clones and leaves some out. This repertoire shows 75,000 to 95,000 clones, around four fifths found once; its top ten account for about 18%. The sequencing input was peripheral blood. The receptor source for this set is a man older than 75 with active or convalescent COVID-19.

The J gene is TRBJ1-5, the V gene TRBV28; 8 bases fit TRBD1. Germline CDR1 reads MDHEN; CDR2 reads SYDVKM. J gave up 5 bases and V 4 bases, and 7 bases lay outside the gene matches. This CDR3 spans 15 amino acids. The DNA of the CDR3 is TGTGCCAGCAGTTCCGGACAGGGACACGATCAGCCCCAGCATTTT. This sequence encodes CASSSGQGHDQPQHF. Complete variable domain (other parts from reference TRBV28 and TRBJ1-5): DVKVTQSSRYLVKRTGEKVFLECVQDMDHENMFWYRQDPGLGLRLIYFSYDVKMKEKGDIPEGYSVSREKKERFSLILESASTNQTSMYLCASSSGQGHDQPQHFGDGTRLSIL.

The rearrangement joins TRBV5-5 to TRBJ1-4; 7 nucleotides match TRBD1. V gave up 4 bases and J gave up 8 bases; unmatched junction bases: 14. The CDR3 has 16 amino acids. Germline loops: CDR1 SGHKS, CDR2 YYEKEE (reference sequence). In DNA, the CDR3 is TGTGCCAGCAGCCAGGGACAGCCAATCCTCCAGGAAAAACTGTTTTTT. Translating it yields CASSQGQPILQEKLFF.

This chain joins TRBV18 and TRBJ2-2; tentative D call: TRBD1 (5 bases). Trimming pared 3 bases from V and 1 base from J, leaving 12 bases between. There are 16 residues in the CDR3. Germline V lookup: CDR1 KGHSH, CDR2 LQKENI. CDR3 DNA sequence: TGTGCCAGCTCACCCCGCCAGGGCCTGAACACCGGGGAGCTGTTTTTT. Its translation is CASSPRQGLNTGELFF.

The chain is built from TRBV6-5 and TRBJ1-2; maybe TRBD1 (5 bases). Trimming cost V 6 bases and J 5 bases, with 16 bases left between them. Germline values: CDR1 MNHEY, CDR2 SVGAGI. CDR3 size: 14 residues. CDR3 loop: CASSLREIEYGYTF. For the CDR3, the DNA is TGTGCCAGCAGCCTCAGGGAAATAGAATATGGCTACACCTTC.

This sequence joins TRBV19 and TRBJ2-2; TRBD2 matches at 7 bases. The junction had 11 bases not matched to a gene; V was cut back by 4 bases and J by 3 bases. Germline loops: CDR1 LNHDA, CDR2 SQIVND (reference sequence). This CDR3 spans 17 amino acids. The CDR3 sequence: CASSRRGFGRYTGELFF. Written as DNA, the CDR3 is TGTGCCAGTAGTAGGAGGGGATTCGGGAGGTACACCGGGGAGCTGTTTTTT. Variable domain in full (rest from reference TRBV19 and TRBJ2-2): DGGITQSPKYLFRKEGQNVTLSCEQNLNHDAMYWYRQDPGQGLRLIYYSQIVNDFQKGDIAEGYSVSREKKESFPLTVTSAQKNPTAFYLCASSRRGFGRYTGELFFGEGSRLTVL.

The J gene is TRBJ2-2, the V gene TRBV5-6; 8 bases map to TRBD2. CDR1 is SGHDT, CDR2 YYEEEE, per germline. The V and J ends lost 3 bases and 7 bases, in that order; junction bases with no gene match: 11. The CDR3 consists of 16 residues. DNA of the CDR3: TGTGCCAGCAGCTCCCTCCAGCGGGAGTTTAACGGGGAGCTGTTTTTT. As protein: CASSSLQREFNGELFF.

In DNA, the CDR3 is TGTGCCAGCAGGAGGGACAGGCAAGATGGCTACACCTTC. It translates to CASRRDRQDGYTF. The chain combines TRBV6-6 with TRBJ1-2, with TRBD1 identical over 8 bases. Germline lookup yields CDR1 MNHNY and CDR2 SVGAGI (reference sequence). The CDR3 is made up of 13 amino acids. The ends lost 6 bases at V and 6 bases at J; junction bases unmatched: 6.

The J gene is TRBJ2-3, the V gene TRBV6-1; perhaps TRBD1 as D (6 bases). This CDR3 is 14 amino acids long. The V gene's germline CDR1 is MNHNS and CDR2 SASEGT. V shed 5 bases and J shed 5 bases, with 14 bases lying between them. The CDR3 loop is CASSYGRGGDTQYF. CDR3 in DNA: TGTGCCAGCAGTTATGGGCGAGGGGGAGATACGCAGTATTTT.

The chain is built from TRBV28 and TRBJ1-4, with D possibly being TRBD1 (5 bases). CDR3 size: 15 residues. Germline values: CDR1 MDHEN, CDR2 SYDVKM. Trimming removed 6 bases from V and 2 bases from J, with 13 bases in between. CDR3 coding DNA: TGTGCCAGCAGGGTTGGTGGGGGGACTAATGAAAAACTGTTTTTT. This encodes CASRVGGGTNEKLFF.

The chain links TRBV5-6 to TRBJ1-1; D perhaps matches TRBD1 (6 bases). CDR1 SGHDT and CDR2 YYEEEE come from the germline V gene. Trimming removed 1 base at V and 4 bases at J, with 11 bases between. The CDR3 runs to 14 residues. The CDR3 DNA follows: TGTGCCAGCAGCTTGTTTCGCAGGGGCACTGAAGCTTTCTTT. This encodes CASSLFRRGTEAFF.

In DNA, the CDR3 is TGTGCCAGCAGCTTAGCCAGGGGCTCTGAAGGCTACACCTTC. It translates to CASSLARGSEGYTF. The chain carries TRBV11-3 and TRBJ1-2; D perhaps matches TRBD1 (6 bases). There are 14 residues in the CDR3. The germline V gene encodes CDR1 SGHNT and CDR2 YENEEA. The V gene lost 1 base and the J gene lost 8 bases, with 14 bases spanning the gap.

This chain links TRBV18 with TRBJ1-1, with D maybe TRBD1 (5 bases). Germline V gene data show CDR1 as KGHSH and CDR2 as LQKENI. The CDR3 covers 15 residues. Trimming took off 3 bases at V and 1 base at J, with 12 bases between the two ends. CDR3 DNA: TGTGCCAGCTCACCCCTTGGACACCGGAACACTGAAGCTTTCTTT. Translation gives CASSPLGHRNTEAFF. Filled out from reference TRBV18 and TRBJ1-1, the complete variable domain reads NAGVMQNPRHLVRRRGQEARLRCSPMKGHSHVYWYRQLPEEGLKFMVYLQKENIIDESGMPKERFSAEFPKEGPSILRIQQVVRGDSAAYFCASSPLGHRNTEAFFGQGTRLTVV.

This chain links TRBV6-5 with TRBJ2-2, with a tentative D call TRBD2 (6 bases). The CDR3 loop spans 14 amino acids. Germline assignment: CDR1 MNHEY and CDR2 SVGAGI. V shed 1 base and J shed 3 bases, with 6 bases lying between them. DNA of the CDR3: TGTGCCAGCAGTTACTGGGGGGACACCGGGGAGCTGTTTTTT. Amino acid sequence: CASSYWGDTGELFF.

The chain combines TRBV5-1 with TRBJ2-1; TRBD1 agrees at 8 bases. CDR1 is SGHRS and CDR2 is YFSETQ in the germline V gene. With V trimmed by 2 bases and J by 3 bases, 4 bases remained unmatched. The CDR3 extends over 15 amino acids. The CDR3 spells CASSFQGAVYNEQFF. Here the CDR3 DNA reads TGCGCCAGCAGCTTCCAGGGGGCTGTCTACAATGAGCAGTTCTTC.

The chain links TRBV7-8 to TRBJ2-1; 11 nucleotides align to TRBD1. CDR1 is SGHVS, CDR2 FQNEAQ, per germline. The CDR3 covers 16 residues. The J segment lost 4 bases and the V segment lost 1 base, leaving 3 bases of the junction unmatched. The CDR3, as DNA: TGTGCCAGCAGCTTAGGGACAGGGGGCATATACAATGAGCAGTTCTTC. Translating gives CASSLGTGGIYNEQFF. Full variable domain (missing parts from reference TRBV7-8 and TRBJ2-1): GAGVSQSPRYKVAKRGQDVALRCDPISGHVSLFWYQQALGQGPEFLTYFQNEAQLDKSGLPSDRFFAERPEGSVSTLKIQRTQQEDSAVYLCASSLGTGGIYNEQFFGPGTRLTVL.

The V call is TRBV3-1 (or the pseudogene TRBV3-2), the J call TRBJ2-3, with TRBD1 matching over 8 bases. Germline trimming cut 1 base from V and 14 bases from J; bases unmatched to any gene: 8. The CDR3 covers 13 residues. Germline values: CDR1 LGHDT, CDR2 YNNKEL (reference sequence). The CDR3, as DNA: TGTGCCAGCAGCCAAGCAGGGGGCCAGGGAATGTATTTT. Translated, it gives CASSQAGGQGMYF.

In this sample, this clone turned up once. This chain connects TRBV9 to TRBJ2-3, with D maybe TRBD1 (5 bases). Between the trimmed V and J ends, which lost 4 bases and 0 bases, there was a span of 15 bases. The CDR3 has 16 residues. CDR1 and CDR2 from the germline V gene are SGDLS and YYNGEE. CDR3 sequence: CASSPGPRQSTDTQYF. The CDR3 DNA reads TGTGCCAGCAGCCCTGGGCCGAGACAGAGCACAGATACGCAGTATTTT. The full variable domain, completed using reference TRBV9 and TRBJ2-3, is DSGVTQTPKHLITATGQRVTLRCSPRSGDLSVYWYQQSLDQGLQFLIQYYNGEERAKGNILERFSAQQFPDLHSELNLSSLELGDSALYFCASSPGPRQSTDTQYFGPGTRLTVL.

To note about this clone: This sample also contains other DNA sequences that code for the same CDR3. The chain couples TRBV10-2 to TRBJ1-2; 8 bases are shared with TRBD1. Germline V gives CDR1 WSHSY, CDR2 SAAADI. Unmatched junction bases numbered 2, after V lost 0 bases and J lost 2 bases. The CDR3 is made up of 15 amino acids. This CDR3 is CASSESRTGNYGYTF. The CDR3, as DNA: TGCGCCAGCAGTGAGTCGCGGACAGGGAACTATGGCTACACCTTC.

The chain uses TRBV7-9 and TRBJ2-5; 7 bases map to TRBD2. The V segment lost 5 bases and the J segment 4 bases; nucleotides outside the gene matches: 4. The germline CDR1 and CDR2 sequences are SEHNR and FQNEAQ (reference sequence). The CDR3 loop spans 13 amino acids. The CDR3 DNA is TGTGCCAGCAGCCCTGGGGGGGTAGAGACCCAGTACTTC. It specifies CASSPGGVETQYF.

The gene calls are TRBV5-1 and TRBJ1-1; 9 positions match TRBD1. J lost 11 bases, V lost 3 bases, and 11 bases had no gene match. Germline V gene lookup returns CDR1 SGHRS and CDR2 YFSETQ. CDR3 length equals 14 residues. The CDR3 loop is CASSSDRGGRWAFF. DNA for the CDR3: TGCGCCAGCAGCTCGGACAGGGGAGGGAGGTGGGCTTTCTTT.

The CDR3 loop reads CASSTEGQGKAYEQYV. The DNA for the CDR3 is TGTGCCAGCAGCACAGAGGGACAGGGGAAAGCCTACGAGCAGTACGTC. The V call is TRBV5-4, the J call TRBJ2-7; 10 bases align to TRBD1. CDR1 SGHNT and CDR2 YYREEE come from the germline V gene (reference sequence). V gave up 4 bases and J gave up 2 bases; unmatched junction bases: 9. CDR3 length: 16 residues.

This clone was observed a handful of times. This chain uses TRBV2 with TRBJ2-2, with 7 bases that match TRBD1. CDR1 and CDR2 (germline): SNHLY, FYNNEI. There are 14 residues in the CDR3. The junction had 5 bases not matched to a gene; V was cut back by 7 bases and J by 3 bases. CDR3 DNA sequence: TGTGCCAGCAACAACAGGGGAGACACCGGGGAGCTGTTTTTT. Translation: CASNNRGDTGELFF.